This TCR beta chain is drawn from a study of cytomegalovirus exposure and HLA in healthy donors. Germline V gene sequence: CDR1 SGHRS, CDR2 YFSETQ. The CDR3 is 15 amino acids. Between the trimmed V and J ends, which lost 0 bases and 4 bases, there was a span of 11 bases. The PCR employed 60 Vbeta primers together with 13 Jbeta primers. Assay used: immunoSEQ multiplex PCR; TCRdb lists only in-frame clones, some missing. The sample consists of under 150,000 clones, 70% to 85% of them appearing once. To note about this clone: Its specificity is unknown.

Study-wide results and caveats: As immune exposure information, only CMV serostatus was available. There were some V segments, including TRBV6-2 and TRBV6-3, excluded as indistinguishable. Reports indicate that TCR beta sequences accurately predicted the HLA-A and HLA-B alleles of most subjects. A later analysis linked a missense DCLRE1C variant to TCR beta V- and J-gene trimming.

The TCR sequence derives from a male donor in good health and CMV-seronegative. The sequencing sample was made of PBMCs. The chain links TRBV5-1 to TRBJ1-5, with D tentatively TRBD1 (5 bases). For the CDR3, the DNA is TGCGCCAGCAGCTTGGGAGGGGAGGGGAATCAGCCCCAGCATTTT. Amino acids: CASSLGGEGNQPQHF.